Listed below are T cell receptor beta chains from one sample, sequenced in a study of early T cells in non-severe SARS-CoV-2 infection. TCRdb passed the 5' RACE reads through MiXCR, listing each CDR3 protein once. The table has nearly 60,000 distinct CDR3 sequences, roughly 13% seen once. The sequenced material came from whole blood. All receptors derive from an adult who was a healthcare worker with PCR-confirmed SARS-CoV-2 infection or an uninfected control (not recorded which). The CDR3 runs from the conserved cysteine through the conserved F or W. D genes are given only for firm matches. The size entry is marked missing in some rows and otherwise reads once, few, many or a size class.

cdr3_nt: TGTGCCAGCAGTTTCCTCAGGGCCGAGGCTTTCTTT
cdr3_aa: CASSFLRAEAFF
clone_size: many
v_call: TRBV28
d_call: .
j_call: TRBJ1-1

cdr3_nt: TGCGCCAGCAGCCGGGACCACAATGAGCAGTTCTTC
cdr3_aa: CASSRDHNEQFF
clone_size: once
v_call: TRBV4-1
d_call: .
j_call: TRBJ2-1

cdr3_nt: TGTGCCAGCAGCGAGAGCGGGAGGGTTGGTGGAAATGAGCAGTTCTTC
cdr3_aa: CASSESGRVGGNEQFF
clone_size: few
v_call: TRBV9
d_call: TRBD2
j_call: TRBJ2-1

cdr3_nt: TGTGCCAGCAGGGGTAGCGGGAGGTTCTACAATGAGCAGTTCTTC
cdr3_aa: CASRGSGRFYNEQFF
clone_size: many
v_call: TRBV28
d_call: TRBD2
j_call: TRBJ2-1

cdr3_nt: TGTGCCAGCAGATACTTTTTGGACAGGGCGAGCAATCAGCCCCAGCATTTT
cdr3_aa: CASRYFLDRASNQPQHF
clone_size: .
v_call: TRBV6-2/TRBV6-3
d_call: TRBD1
j_call: TRBJ1-5

cdr3_nt: TGTGCCAGTAGTATAGGGTCCGACAACTATGGCTACACCTTC
cdr3_aa: CASSIGSDNYGYTF
clone_size: few
v_call: TRBV19
d_call: .
j_call: TRBJ1-2

cdr3_nt: TGTGCCACCAGCAGAGAAGAGAGCATTCTGAACACTGAAGCTTTCTTT
cdr3_aa: CATSREESILNTEAFF
clone_size: .
v_call: TRBV15
d_call: .
j_call: TRBJ1-1

cdr3_nt: TGTGCCAGCAGCCAGCTAGAGACCCAGTACTTC
cdr3_aa: CASSQLETQYF
clone_size: many
v_call: TRBV28
d_call: .
j_call: TRBJ2-5

cdr3_nt: TGTGCCAGCAGTTCTACCGGGACTACCGGAGGGGAGTACTTC
cdr3_aa: CASSSTGTTGGEYF
clone_size: many
v_call: TRBV12-3/TRBV12-4
d_call: TRBD2
j_call: TRBJ2-7

cdr3_nt: TGTGCCAGCAGTCGAAGAAATTCACCCCTCCACTTT
cdr3_aa: CASSRRNSPLHF
clone_size: few
v_call: TRBV6-6
d_call: .
j_call: TRBJ1-6

cdr3_nt: TGCAGTGCTAGAGGCAGGCACTATGGCTACACCTTC
cdr3_aa: CSARGRHYGYTF
clone_size: .
v_call: TRBV20-1
d_call: .
j_call: TRBJ1-2

cdr3_nt: TGTGCCAGCAGCCAAAGAGGGGGCTCGGGTGGCTACACCTTC
cdr3_aa: CASSQRGGSGGYTF
clone_size: .
v_call: TRBV3-1
d_call: TRBD1
j_call: TRBJ1-2

cdr3_nt: TGCAGTGCTAGCTTGACAGAGTACCAAGAGACCCAGTACTTC
cdr3_aa: CSASLTEYQETQYF
clone_size: .
v_call: TRBV20-1
d_call: .
j_call: TRBJ2-5

cdr3_nt: TGCAGCGTTGTCAGGGGATACACTGAAGCTTTCTTT
cdr3_aa: CSVVRGYTEAFF
clone_size: many
v_call: TRBV29-1
d_call: .
j_call: TRBJ1-1

cdr3_nt: TGTGCCAGCTCACCACTGCCAGGGGGCCTTACTAGCACAGATACGCAGTATTTT
cdr3_aa: CASSPLPGGLTSTDTQYF
clone_size: few
v_call: TRBV18
d_call: TRBD1
j_call: TRBJ2-3

cdr3_nt: TGTGCCAGCAGTTACTCGCCGGGACAGGAGATGACCCAGTACTTC
cdr3_aa: CASSYSPGQEMTQYF
clone_size: many
v_call: TRBV6-2/TRBV6-3
d_call: TRBD1
j_call: TRBJ2-5

cdr3_nt: TGCAGTGCTAGAGAAGGGGGGGCCTCGGGCAATCAGCCCCAGCATTTT
cdr3_aa: CSAREGGASGNQPQHF
clone_size: .
v_call: TRBV20-1
d_call: .
j_call: TRBJ1-5

cdr3_nt: TGCAGCGTGGAGGGAGGGGAGACTGAAGCTTTCTTT
cdr3_aa: CSVEGGETEAFF
clone_size: many
v_call: TRBV29-1
d_call: .
j_call: TRBJ1-1

cdr3_nt: TGTGCCAGCAGCTTGGCCAGGGCGACCGGGGAGCTGTTTTTT
cdr3_aa: CASSLARATGELFF
clone_size: .
v_call: TRBV13
d_call: .
j_call: TRBJ2-2